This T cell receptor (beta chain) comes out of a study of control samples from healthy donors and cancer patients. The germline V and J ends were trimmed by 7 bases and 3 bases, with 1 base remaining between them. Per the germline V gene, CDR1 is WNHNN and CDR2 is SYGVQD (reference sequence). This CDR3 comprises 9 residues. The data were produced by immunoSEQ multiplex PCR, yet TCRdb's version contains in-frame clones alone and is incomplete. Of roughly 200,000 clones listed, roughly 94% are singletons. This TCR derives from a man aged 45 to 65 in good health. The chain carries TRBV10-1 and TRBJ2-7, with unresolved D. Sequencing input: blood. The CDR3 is CASIYEQYF. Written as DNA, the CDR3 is TGCGCCAGCATCTACGAGCAGTACTTC.